These 12 T cell receptor beta chains came from one sample sequenced in a study of OX40 agonist ivuxolimab in advanced cancers. Profiled with immunoSEQ multiplex PCR; TCRdb holds only in-frame clones, not every one. The sample carries 55,000 to 70,000 clones, around 83% recorded once. Sequencing was performed on CD4+ or CD8+ T cells sorted from blood, taken in a trial of the OX40 agonist ivuxolimab. Source of these receptors: an adult with an advanced solid tumor such as melanoma, head and neck, liver or kidney cancer.

This chain connects TRBV5-1 to TRBJ2-3, with D possibly being TRBD1 (6 bases). Trimming cost V 4 bases and J 3 bases, with 15 bases left between them. Per germline, CDR1 SGHRS and CDR2 YFSETQ. CDR3 size: 15 residues. The CDR3 sequence: CASSPGTYGTDTQYF. DNA of the CDR3: TGCGCCAGCAGCCCAGGGACATACGGAACAGATACGCAGTATTTT.

The chain has TRBV6-5 and TRBJ1-2; unclear D gene. V was shortened by 0 bases and J by 7 bases, with 9 bases between the two germline ends. The CDR3 covers 13 residues. Germline assignment: CDR1 MNHEY and CDR2 SVGAGI. The CDR3 spells CASSYSTDAGYTF. Written as DNA, the CDR3 is TGTGCCAGCAGTTACTCGACGGACGCTGGCTACACCTTC.

The count of this clone is one. V is TRBV30 and J is TRBJ2-3; D is perhaps TRBD2 (6 bases). CDR3 size: 15 residues. The ends were cut back, 3 bases at V and 3 bases at J, with 16 bases in the middle. CDR1 GTSNPN and CDR2 SVGIG come from the germline V gene (reference sequence). The CDR3 protein is CAWSPRSGETDTQYF. CDR3 DNA sequence: TGTGCCTGGAGCCCGCGGTCGGGGGAGACAGATACGCAGTATTTT.

About this clone: The identical CDR3 is also encoded by other nucleotide sequences in the sample. The J gene is TRBJ1-1, the V gene TRBV6-5; a weak D match, TRBD1 (6 bases). The CDR3 loop spans 14 amino acids. The germline CDR1 and CDR2 sequences are MNHEY and SVGAGI. Trimming took off 2 bases at V and 3 bases at J, with 10 bases between the two ends. CDR3 sequence reads: CASSYRPGDTEAFF. As DNA, the CDR3 is TGTGCCAGCAGTTACCGGCCAGGGGACACTGAAGCTTTCTTT.

The rearrangement uses TRBV5-1 and TRBJ2-7; D possibly corresponds to TRBD1 (5 bases). The CDR3 is 15 amino acids. CDR1 and CDR2 from the germline V gene are SGHRS and YFSETQ. Deletions cut 4 bases from V and 2 bases from J, with 16 bases between. The CDR3 DNA is TGCGCCAGCAGCCTGGGCCAGGGAATACCCTACGAGCAGTACTTC. It specifies CASSLGQGIPYEQYF. The entire variable domain, with the rest obtained from reference TRBV5-1 and TRBJ2-7, is as follows: KAGVTQTPRYLIKTRGQQVTLSCSPISGHRSVSWYQQTPGQGLQFLFEYFSETQRNKGNFPGRFSGRQFSNSRSEMNVSTLELGDSALYLCASSLGQGIPYEQYFGPGTRLTVT.

This chain links TRBV6-1 with TRBJ1-1, with D unclear. The CDR3 spans 14 residues. Trimming left V 2 bases short and J 5 bases short, with 12 bases between. Germline CDR1 MNHNS, CDR2 SASEGT. The CDR3 coding sequence is TGTGCCAGCAGTGAAACGAATCTGGGGACTGAAGCTTTCTTT. The encoded protein is CASSETNLGTEAFF.

This chain connects TRBV28 to TRBJ1-4; 8 bases align to TRBD1. The germline V gene encodes CDR1 MDHEN and CDR2 SYDVKM. The CDR3 is 15 residues long. With V trimmed by 6 bases and J by 6 bases, 9 bases remained unmatched. The CDR3 reads CASSPGGTGHEKLFF. The DNA for the CDR3 is TGTGCCAGCAGCCCCGGGGGGACAGGCCATGAAAAACTGTTTTTT.

This chain uses TRBV2 with TRBJ2-3, with 7 nucleotides matching TRBD2. This CDR3 is built from 16 residues. With V trimmed by 5 bases and J by 1 base, 9 bases remained unmatched. Germline V CDR1 and CDR2: SNHLY, FYNNEI. The CDR3 bases are TGTGCCAGCAGTTGGGGCCCCAGCGGGGGCACAGATACGCAGTATTTT. Encoded protein: CASSWGPSGGTDTQYF.

The chain uses TRBV11-2 and TRBJ1-4; D ambiguous. Deletions cut 5 bases from V and 6 bases from J, with 10 bases between. The CDR3 extends over 13 amino acids. The germline gives CDR1 SGHAT, CDR2 FQNNGV. As DNA, the CDR3 is TGTGCCAGCAGCCCCGGTAGGCATGAAAAACTGTTTTTT. This translates into CASSPGRHEKLFF.

The CDR3 bases are TGTGCCAGCAGCTTAGAGCCAGGGGCGTACACTGAAGCTTTCTTT. Protein: CASSLEPGAYTEAFF. The genes are TRBV7-2 and TRBJ1-1; maybe TRBD1 (6 bases). Per germline, CDR1 SGHTA and CDR2 FQGNSA. The V end was cut by 1 base, the J end by 3 bases, with 12 bases between. This CDR3 spans 15 amino acids.

The chain carries TRBV7-2 and TRBJ1-2; D possibly corresponds to TRBD1 (6 bases). The CDR3 spans 13 residues. Deletions cut 4 bases from V and 2 bases from J, with 8 bases between. Germline lookup yields CDR1 SGHTA and CDR2 FQGNSA. For the CDR3, the DNA is TGTGCCAGCAGCTACGGGACAAACTATGGCTACACCTTC. Its protein is CASSYGTNYGYTF.

The V call is TRBV4-2, the J call TRBJ1-3; 7 positions agree with TRBD1. There are 18 residues in the CDR3. V lost 2 bases to trimming and J lost 4 bases; unmatched junction nucleotides: 14. The germline V gene encodes CDR1 LGHNA and CDR2 YNFKEQ. CDR3 DNA sequence: TGTGCCAGCAGCCAATCTGCAGGGGGGGCCTCTCTGGGAAACACCATATATTTT. Protein product: CASSQSAGGASLGNTIYF.